These 2 T cell receptor beta chains came from one sample sequenced in a study of identical twins. From the 5' RACE reads, TCRdb called clonotypes with MiXCR, one entry per CDR3 protein. The table has about 690,000 distinct CDR3 sequences, 21% seen once; the top ten hold 4% to 4.5%. This sample was shared with a second study, whose subject was T cells expressing NK-cell markers.

Sequences were obtained from PBMCs. These receptors all come from a woman younger than 30 in good health.

This clonotype was observed a handful of times. The genes are TRBV25-1 and TRBJ2-5, with 11 bases that match TRBD2. CDR3 length equals 14 residues. Germline V gives CDR1 MGHDK, CDR2 SYGVNS. Trimming at V came to 4 bases and at J to 7 bases, leaving 5 bases not matched to a gene. The CDR3 loop reads CASSVAGGRGTQYF. CDR3 DNA: TGTGCCAGCAGTGTAGCGGGGGGGCGCGGGACCCAGTACTTC.

This clonotype was observed a few times. The V and J genes are TRBV12-3 or TRBV12-4 and TRBJ1-2, with a tentative D call TRBD1 (5 bases). V was shortened by 4 bases and J by 4 bases, with 16 bases between the two germline ends. This CDR3 spans 15 amino acids. CDR3 nucleotides: TGTGCCAGCAGTTGGTTGGGACGAAAACCCTATGGCTACACCTTC. It translates to CASSWLGRKPYGYTF.